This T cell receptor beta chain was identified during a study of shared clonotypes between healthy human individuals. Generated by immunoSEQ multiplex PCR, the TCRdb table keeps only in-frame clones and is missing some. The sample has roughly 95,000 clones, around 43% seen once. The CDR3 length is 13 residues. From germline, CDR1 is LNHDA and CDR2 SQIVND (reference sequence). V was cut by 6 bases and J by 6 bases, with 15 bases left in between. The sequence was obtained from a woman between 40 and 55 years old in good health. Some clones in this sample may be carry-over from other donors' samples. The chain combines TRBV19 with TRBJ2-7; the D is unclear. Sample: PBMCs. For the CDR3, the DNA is TGTGCCAGTAGGAACACTCCCAGTACCGAGCAGTACTTC. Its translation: CASRNTPSTEQYF.